This T cell receptor beta chain was observed in a study of cytotoxic CD8 clonotypes in ibrutinib-treated CLL. Germline loops: CDR1 SGHVS, CDR2 FQNEAQ. This CDR3 contains 17 residues. Trimming pared 1 base from V and 3 bases from J, leaving 16 bases between. The data were produced by immunoSEQ multiplex PCR, yet TCRdb's version contains in-frame clones alone and is incomplete. The sample includes about 300,000 clones, around 66% of them seen just once. This clone was found once. For TCR beta libraries, roughly 1.9 micrograms of genomic DNA were obtained from cryopreserved PBMCs. Sample: PBMCs, taken after 36 months of ibrutinib treatment. This clonotype originated in a human donor with chronic lymphocytic leukemia. The V and J genes are TRBV7-8 and TRBJ2-4; D gene ambiguous. CDR3 bases: TGTGCCAGCAGCTTAGGACTCCAGGCGGTCGGCAAAAACATTCAGTACTTC. It specifies CASSLGLQAVGKNIQYF.